This note documents a single T cell receptor (beta chain) sequence. Its recognized antigen is unknown. The sample holds no much larger clone one base away, and base qualities are not on file. The study included five infectious villitis placentae (four with confirmed cytomegalovirus and one with Toxoplasma gondii), and these placentae were not matched to the other groups. In the infectious villitis group, the mothers were found to be younger and to have smaller fetuses, and preterm delivery or intrauterine demise was recorded in a couple of cases. Placentae were collected after delivery and underwent gross and histological evaluation before archival tissue selection. Five 10-micron scrolls were cut from each FFPE block, and DNA was then isolated using the AllPrep DNA/RNA FFPE Tissue kit. DNA concentration and purity were evaluated by NanoDrop, whereas RNA quality was assessed on a Bioanalyzer. The V end loses 4 bases and the J end loses 6 bases, and a stretch of 18 bases separates them. Counted from cysteine to phenylalanine, this CDR3 has 16 amino acids. Only the CDR3 part of the read is kept: 48 bases, read in frame from the first base. For CDR1 and CDR2, the germline V gene lists LGHNT and FRNRAP.

Using the immunoSEQ v4 bias-controlled multiplex PCR assay, run blinded to group allocation, TCR-beta CDR3 regions were amplified from genomic DNA. To estimate the quantities of nucleated cells and T cells in each sample, reference gene primers were added alongside the TCR-beta primers. Sequencing of the libraries was performed on an Illumina MiSeq with a 100-cycle paired-end protocol. As for the original processing: Diversity and richness were calculated in immunoSEQ Analyzer software; richness by iChao1, clonality based on Pielou evenness and Shannon diversity (0-1, higher means less diverse). CDR3 amino acid sequences together with V/J genes were queried against VDJdb for CMV, EBV and influenza A specificities, with confidence 3 and substitution 2 applied. TCR-beta amino acid clonotype overlap between villitis of unknown etiology, infectious villitis and control repertoires was assessed with the Morisita-Horn index. TCRdb obtained this table from immuneACCESS and retained in-frame rearrangements with V and J assigned. These tables miss some clones; where compared with another copy, unresolved V genes account for less than half of the shortfall, and the remainder is unexplained. V and J calls and clone size are those listed in that table; D and trimming were worked out from the DNA. The table for this sample lists roughly 6,300 clones; approximately 78% of them were counted only once. The leading ten clones occupy under 9.5% of the sample.

The data were taken from a study of T cells in placental villitis. Background on the whole study: The study compared placental TCR-beta repertoires across villitis of unknown etiology, gestational-age-matched unaffected controls, and infectious villitis to test an allograft-versus-infection hypothesis. General findings and caveats noted by the study authors: With bulk tissue sequencing, helper, regulatory or cytotoxic T cells could not be distinguished, nor could maternal versus fetal T cells, and gamma-delta receptors were excluded. Higher CMV-specific clone frequencies were found in infectious CMV cases than in villitis of unknown etiology (about 0.0099 vs 0.00097), and no difference in CMV-specific clone frequencies was seen between villitis of unknown etiology and controls. Small amounts of decidua were contained in the paraffin blocks, so some of the captured T cells, especially in controls, may have been decidual rather than villous infiltrates.

The sample taken for sequencing was placental tissue containing maternal and fetal cells. Here the chain combines TRBV12-5 and TRBJ2-2; no D segment can be confidently identified. The receptor was isolated from a human patient with infectious villitis; the placental T cells may come from both mother and fetus. The bases read TGTGCTAGTGGTTACACGAATCAAGGGCCCCCCGGGGAGCTGTTTTTT. Its product reads: CASGYTNQGPPGELFF.